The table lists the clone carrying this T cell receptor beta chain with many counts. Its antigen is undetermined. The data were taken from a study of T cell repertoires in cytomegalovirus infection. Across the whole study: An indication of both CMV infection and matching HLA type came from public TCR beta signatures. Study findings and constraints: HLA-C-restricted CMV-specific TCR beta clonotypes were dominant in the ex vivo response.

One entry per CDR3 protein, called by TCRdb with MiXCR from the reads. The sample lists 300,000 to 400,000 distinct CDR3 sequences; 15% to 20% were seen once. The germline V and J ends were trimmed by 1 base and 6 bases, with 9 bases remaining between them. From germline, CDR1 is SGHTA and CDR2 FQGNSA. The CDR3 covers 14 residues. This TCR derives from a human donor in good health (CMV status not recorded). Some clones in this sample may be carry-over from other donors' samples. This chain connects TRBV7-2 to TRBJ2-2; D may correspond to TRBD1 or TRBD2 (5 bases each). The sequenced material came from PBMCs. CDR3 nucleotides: TGTGCCAGCAGCTTAGGGGTGGGGGCCGGGGAGCTGTTTTTT. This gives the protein CASSLGVGAGELFF. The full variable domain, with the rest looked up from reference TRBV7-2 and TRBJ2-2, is GAGVSQSPSNKVTEKGKDVELRCDPISGHTALYWYRQSLGQGLEFLIYFQGNSAPDKSGLPSDRFSAERTGGSVSTLTIQRTQQEDSAVYLCASSLGVGAGELFFGEGSRLTVL.